This T cell receptor beta chain originates from a study of blood T cell repertoires in COVID-19. Looking at the study overall: In each case, the material was cDNA or gDNA derived from T cells, B-cell-depleted T cells, or PBMCs.

A remark on this clone: An end of the junction differs from the germline gene, which may be a read error.

In the original processing: Estimation of nucleated cell counts was performed using reference gene primer amplification. Sequencing was performed with immunoSEQ multiplex PCR; in TCRdb, only in-frame clones are kept and a portion is missing. The DNA gave D and trimming, while V, J and clone size come from that table. The sample holds 270,000 or so clones; 86% are singletons and the top ten take around 3%. The specimen sequenced was peripheral blood. This clonotype was obtained from a woman aged 25 to 45 with active or convalescent COVID-19.

This CDR3 reads CASTGGWNQPLHF. In nucleotides, the CDR3 is TGTGCCAGCACGGGGGGCTGGAATCAGCCCCTGCATTTT. This rearrangement joins TRBV12-3 or TRBV12-4 to TRBJ1-5; a weak D match, TRBD1 (6 bases). The CDR3 runs to 13 residues.